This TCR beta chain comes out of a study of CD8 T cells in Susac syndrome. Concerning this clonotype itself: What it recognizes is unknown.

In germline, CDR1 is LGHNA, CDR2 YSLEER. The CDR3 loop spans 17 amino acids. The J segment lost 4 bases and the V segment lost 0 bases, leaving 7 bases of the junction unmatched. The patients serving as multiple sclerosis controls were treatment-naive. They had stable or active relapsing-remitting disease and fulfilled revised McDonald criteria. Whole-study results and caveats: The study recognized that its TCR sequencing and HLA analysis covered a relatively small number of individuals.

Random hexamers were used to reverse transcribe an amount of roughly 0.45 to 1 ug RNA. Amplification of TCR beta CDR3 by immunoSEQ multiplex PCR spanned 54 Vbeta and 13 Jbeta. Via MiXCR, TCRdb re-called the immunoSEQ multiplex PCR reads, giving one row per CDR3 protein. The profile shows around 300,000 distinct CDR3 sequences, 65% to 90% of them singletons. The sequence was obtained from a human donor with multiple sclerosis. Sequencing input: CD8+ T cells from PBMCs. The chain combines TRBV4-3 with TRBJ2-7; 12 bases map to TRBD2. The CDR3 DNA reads TGCGCCAGCAGCCAAGATCCGGGACTAGCGGGCGGGTACGAGCAGTACTTC. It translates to CASSQDPGLAGGYEQYF.